These T cell receptor beta chains were read from a single sample in a study of cytotoxic CD8 clonotypes in ibrutinib-treated CLL. Assay: immunoSEQ multiplex PCR; the TCRdb copy retains only in-frame clones and omits some. The table includes some 300,000 clones, approximately 80% detected once. This specimen consisted of PBMCs, obtained before ibrutinib treatment. The receptors stem from a human donor with chronic lymphocytic leukemia. Each CDR3 is given with its conserved first and last residue. Fields, in order: D gene, J gene, CDR3 length, clone size, V gene, CDR3 DNA, CDR3 protein. D genes are given only for firm matches. Expanded clones get a size class; other rows say once, few or many, or leave the size out.

>TRBD2|TRBJ2-5|17|-|TRBV30
TGTGCCTGGAGTTCAGGACTAGCGGGAGGTTACTCGGAGACCCAGTACTTC
CAWSSGLAGGYSETQYF
>TRBD1|TRBJ1-2|15|-|TRBV29-1
TGCAGCGTCACGCGACAGGGGATGGGGGTCGGTGGCTACACCTTC
CSVTRQGMGVGGYTF
>-|TRBJ2-7|14|-|TRBV9
TGTGCCAGCAGCGTAGGGCAGCTAAAATACGAGCAGTACTTC
CASSVGQLKYEQYF
>TRBD1|TRBJ2-1|16|-|TRBV27
TGTGCCAGCAGTACAGGGACAGCTAGCTCCTACAATGAGCAGTTCTTC
CASSTGTASSYNEQFF
>TRBD2|TRBJ2-2|15|-|TRBV11-3
TGTGCCAGCAGCTTACTAGCGGGAGCGGAAGGGGAGCTGTTTTTT
CASSLLAGAEGELFF
>TRBD2|TRBJ2-7|18|-|TRBV4-1
TGCGCCAGCAGCCAACGCCACGGACTAGCGGGAGTCGGCTACGAGCAGTACTTC
CASSQRHGLAGVGYEQYF
>-|TRBJ2-7|14|-|TRBV7-8
TGTGCCAGCAGCCCTGACAGGACCCACTACGAGCAGTACTTC
CASSPDRTHYEQYF
>-|TRBJ1-1|14|-|TRBV18
TGTGCCAGCTCACCAGGGGGTGGGAGCACTGAAGCTTTCTTT
CASSPGGGSTEAFF
>TRBD2|TRBJ2-7|15|-|TRBV11-2
TGTGCCAGCAGCTCCGCAGCGGGAAGCTCCTACGAGCAGTACTTC
CASSSAAGSSYEQYF
>TRBD1|TRBJ1-2|13|-|TRBV6-5
TGTGCCAGCCAGGGGACAGGCGGCTATGGCTACACCTTC
CASQGTGGYGYTF
>TRBD2|TRBJ2-2|19|-|TRBV4-2
TGTGCCAGCAGCCAAGATCCCCCTCTAGCGGGCTTGGGCACCGGGGAGCTGTTTTTT
CASSQDPPLAGLGTGELFF
>TRBD2|TRBJ2-2|15|few|TRBV2
TGTGCCAGCAGTGAAGTTACTAGCGTGTCCGGGGAGCTGTTTTTT
CASSEVTSVSGELFF
>TRBD2|TRBJ2-7|15|-|TRBV11-2
TGTGCCAGCAGCCAAGGACTAGCGGGAGTCTACGAGCAGTACTTC
CASSQGLAGVYEQYF